Listed below are T cell receptor beta chains from one sample, sequenced in a study of cytomegalovirus exposure and HLA in healthy donors. The repertoire was sequenced with immunoSEQ multiplex PCR; TCRdb's copy has only in-frame clones and lacks some. The data contain fewer than 250,000 clones, over 80% of them seen just once; the ten biggest clones take up 6%. The sequenced sample consisted of PBMCs. The receptors here all came from a man aged 40-49 years in good health and CMV-seropositive. Each CDR3 is given with its conserved first and last residue. The D gene is left open where the match is weak. Clone size is given for some rows only: seen once, a few or many times, or a class if the clone is expanded.

>TRBJ2-1|.|.|TRBV30
TGTGCCTGGAGTGTATCGAGGAATGAGCAGTTCTTC
CAWSVSRNEQFF
>TRBJ1-2|.|TRBD1|TRBV4-1
TGCGCCAGCAGCCAACTGGACAGGGACTATGGCTACACCTTC
CASSQLDRDYGYTF
>TRBJ2-7|.|TRBD2|TRBV27
TGTGCCAGCAGCACCGGACTAGCGGACTACGAGCAGTACTTC
CASSTGLADYEQYF
>TRBJ2-1|once|.|TRBV7-9
TGTGCCAGCAGCCGTCCCGTGCGAACCTACAATGAGCAGTTCTTC
CASSRPVRTYNEQFF
>TRBJ1-5|.|TRBD1|TRBV4-1
TGCGCCAGCAGACCCTGGACAGGGAGAAATCAGCCCCAGCATTTT
CASRPWTGRNQPQHF
>TRBJ1-4|.|.|TRBV19
TGTGCCAGTACCGATATTGGGCTGTCAGGGAATGAAAAACTGTTTTTT
CASTDIGLSGNEKLFF
>TRBJ2-7|few|TRBD1|TRBV9
TGTGCCAGCAGCCCCCCCCAGGAAGACAGGGGAGTCGACGAGCAGTACTTC
CASSPPQEDRGVDEQYF
>TRBJ1-2|.|TRBD1|TRBV18
TGTGCCAGCTCACGGGACAGGGAGGACTATGGCTACACCTTC
CASSRDREDYGYTF
>TRBJ1-2|.|.|TRBV5-4
TGTGCCAGCACCCGGGGAGGGGATGGCTACACCTTC
CASTRGGDGYTF
>TRBJ2-7|.|.|TRBV18
TGTGCCAGCTCACCGGCGCAGGGCTCTACCGAGCAGTACTTC
CASSPAQGSTEQYF
>TRBJ2-1|.|TRBD2|TRBV5-8
TGTGCCAGCAGCTTGGGGGGAGGGCCGGAAGAGCAGTTCTTC
CASSLGGGPEEQFF
>TRBJ1-2|once|.|TRBV11-2
TGTGCCAGCAGCTTAGGGGCTGGCTACACCTTC
CASSLGAGYTF
>TRBJ1-2|.|.|TRBV2
TGTGCCAGCAGAAGGACTCGCACAGCATACGATGGCTACACCTTC
CASRRTRTAYDGYTF
>TRBJ2-3|.|TRBD1|TRBV30
TGTGCCTGGAGCGGACACAGGGGCTCAGATACGCAGTATTTT
CAWSGHRGSDTQYF
>TRBJ1-2|.|TRBD1|TRBV6-5
TGTGCCAGCAGTATGGACAGGGGGGGAGGCTACACCTTC
CASSMDRGGGYTF
>TRBJ1-2|.|.|TRBV30
TGTGCCTGGAGTGTAGGAGGTGGCTACACCTTC
CAWSVGGGYTF
>TRBJ1-4|.|TRBD1|TRBV2
TGTGCCAGCAGTGAAGCGGACACCGCCAGGGGGGAACTGTTTTTT
CASSEADTARGELFF
>TRBJ2-1|.|TRBD2|TRBV4-1
TGCGCCAGCAGCCGGGTAGCGGGGAATGAGCAGTTCTTC
CASSRVAGNEQFF
>TRBJ2-4|.|TRBD2|TRBV7-3
TGTGCCAGCAGCTTATTGACTAGCGGGCCCCAATACATTCAGTACTTC
CASSLLTSGPQYIQYF
>TRBJ2-1|.|TRBD2|TRBV6-5
TGTGCCAGCAGGACACTAGCGGGATCCTACAATGAGCAGTTCTTC
CASRTLAGSYNEQFF
>TRBJ2-5|.|TRBD2|TRBV19
TGTGCCAGTAGTATCTGGCGGGAGGGCCGGGAGACCCAGTACTTC
CASSIWREGRETQYF
>TRBJ2-1|.|.|TRBV27
TGTGCCAGCAGTTTAGGCGGGTCGGGGAATGAGCAGTTCTTC
CASSLGGSGNEQFF
>TRBJ2-7|.|.|TRBV5-1
TGCGCCAGCAGCCTCACAGGGAATTACGAGCAGTACTTC
CASSLTGNYEQYF
>TRBJ2-3|.|TRBD2|TRBV11-2
TGTGCCAGCAGCTCTGCTAGCGGGAGGGGGTCAGATACGCAGTATTTT
CASSSASGRGSDTQYF
>TRBJ2-3|once|.|TRBV7-9
TGTGCCAGCAGCTTAGTCGGCCTAGATACAGATACGCAGTATTTT
CASSLVGLDTDTQYF
>TRBJ1-1|once|.|TRBV5-1
TGCGCCAGCAGCTTGTACAGGAACACTGAAGCTTTCTTT
CASSLYRNTEAFF
>TRBJ1-2|.|TRBD1|TRBV2
TGTGCCAGCAGTGAATCAGGGGGCCGAGGCTACACCTTC
CASSESGGRGYTF
>TRBJ2-7|.|.|TRBV2
TGTGCCATAGAGTCCCGGGACTTTTCCGAGCAGTACTTC
CAIESRDFSEQYF
>TRBJ2-1|.|.|TRBV10-3
TGTGCCATCCGAAGGGAGAACAATGAGCAGTTCTTC
CAIRRENNEQFF
>TRBJ1-5|.|TRBD1|TRBV27
TGTGCCAGCAGTTTTCTAGGGGGCGGTAATCAGCCCCAGCATTTT
CASSFLGGGNQPQHF
>TRBJ2-1|.|TRBD2|TRBV4-1
TGCGCCAGCAGCCAACGGGGACTAGCCTTTGAGCAGTTCTTC
CASSQRGLAFEQFF
>TRBJ1-3|.|TRBD1|TRBV6-1
TGTGCCAGCAGTGGGACAGGGGTACTGTCGGGAAACACCATATATTTT
CASSGTGVLSGNTIYF
>TRBJ1-1|.|.|TRBV7-8
TGTGCCAGCAGCTTAATTCACGCCATAGGAGGCACTGAAGCTTTCTTT
CASSLIHAIGGTEAFF
>TRBJ2-1|few|.|TRBV6-1
TGTGCCAGCAGTGAATCGGTCTTATTCTCCTACAATGAGCAGTTCTTC
CASSESVLFSYNEQFF
>TRBJ1-2|few|.|TRBV11-3
TGTGCCAGCAGCTACGCCGGGAACGGCTACGGCTACACCTTC
CASSYAGNGYGYTF
>TRBJ2-1|.|.|TRBV7-8
TGTGCCAGCAGCTTAGTACAGGGTCTGAGCTCCTACAATGAGCAGTTCTTC
CASSLVQGLSSYNEQFF
>TRBJ2-3|.|.|TRBV10-3
TGTGCCATCAGTGATGAGGGAAAACAAGCGTATTTT
CAISDEGKQAYF
>TRBJ1-1|.|TRBD1|TRBV19
TGTGCCAGCAGGGACAGGGGAGGCACTGAAGCTTTCTTT
CASRDRGGTEAFF
>TRBJ2-3|.|TRBD1|TRBV19
TGTGCCAGTAGTATAGAACAGGGGAAGCGAGCAGATACGCAGTATTTT
CASSIEQGKRADTQYF
>TRBJ2-2|.|TRBD1|TRBV5-1
TGCGCCAGCAGCTCTCGGGACAGGACGGGTACCGGGGAGCTGTTTTTT
CASSSRDRTGTGELFF
>TRBJ2-1|once|TRBD2|TRBV5-1
TGCGCCAGCAGCCCTGGGACTAGCGGGAGTATTGAGCAGTTCTTC
CASSPGTSGSIEQFF
>TRBJ2-7|.|.|TRBV7-6
TGTGCCAGCAGCTTAGCGGCGGACTACGAGCAGTACTTC
CASSLAADYEQYF
>TRBJ2-2|.|.|TRBV11-2
TGTGCCAGCAGCTTACAGGGACTGATGAACACCGGGGAGCTGTTTTTT
CASSLQGLMNTGELFF
>TRBJ2-3|.|.|TRBV7-2
TGTGCCACCCAGGGAGGGGGACACACAGATACGCAGTATTTT
CATQGGGHTDTQYF
>TRBJ2-1|.|.|TRBV7-9
TGTGCCAGCAGCGGCGGACTCAGTAATGAGCAGTTCTTC
CASSGGLSNEQFF
>TRBJ2-5|once|TRBD2|TRBV9
TGTGCCAGCAGCTCAATTAGCGGGAGGGCCAGAGAGACCCAGTACTTC
CASSSISGRARETQYF
>TRBJ1-1|.|TRBD1|TRBV6-6
TGTGCCAGCAGCCAGACAGGGGGCACTGAAGCTTTCTTT
CASSQTGGTEAFF
>TRBJ1-6|.|.|TRBV18
TGTGCCAGCTCACTAACAGAATTAAGTTCACCCCTCCACTTT
CASSLTELSSPLHF
>TRBJ1-1|.|.|TRBV7-9
TGTGCCAGCAGCTCACAGGCTATGAACACTGAAGCTTTCTTT
CASSSQAMNTEAFF
>TRBJ2-5|.|.|TRBV9
TGTGCCAGCAGCGTAGCTCCCCAGGGGCAGACCCAGTACTTC
CASSVAPQGQTQYF
>TRBJ1-5|.|.|TRBV5-6
TGTGCCAGCAGCTTGCAGGGCGGTCAGCCCCAGCATTTT
CASSLQGGQPQHF
>TRBJ2-2|.|TRBD2|TRBV7-3
TGTGCCAGCAGCCGATCTAGCGGGGCGAACACCGGGGAGCTGTTTTTT
CASSRSSGANTGELFF
>TRBJ2-7|.|.|TRBV7-9
TGTGCCAGCAGCCAACGAGGGTTTTACGAGCAGTACTTC
CASSQRGFYEQYF
>TRBJ2-3|.|TRBD2|TRBV11-1
TGTGCCAGCAGCTTAGGGGGGGGGACGCAGTATTTT
CASSLGGGTQYF
>TRBJ2-7|few|TRBD2|TRBV2
TGTGCCAGCACCCACCGAGGGCAGCGGACTAGCGGCTACGAGCAGTACTTC
CASTHRGQRTSGYEQYF
>TRBJ1-1|.|.|TRBV10-3
TGTGCCATCAGTGTAGGAGGGGCGGAAACTGAAGCTTTCTTT
CAISVGGAETEAFF
>TRBJ2-3|.|.|TRBV6-5
TGTGCCAGCCGGACCGGGGACACAGATACGCAGTATTTT
CASRTGDTDTQYF
>TRBJ2-7|.|.|TRBV10-1
TGCGCCAGCAGCCCGAGCCCTAGGCGGGCGGTGGCCTACGAGCAGTACTTC
CASSPSPRRAVAYEQYF
>TRBJ1-1|.|.|TRBV2
TGTGCCAGCCATAATCCCCTGGCAGCTTTCTTT
CASHNPLAAFF